A single sample gave rise to the 19 T cell receptor beta chains below, sequenced in a study of blood T cell repertoires in COVID-19. The repertoire was sequenced with immunoSEQ multiplex PCR; TCRdb's copy has only in-frame clones and lacks some. Of roughly 430,000 clones in the sample, approximately 90% were seen once. The material sequenced was PBMCs or T cells enriched from blood (not recorded which). The origin of the receptors is a woman under 30 who had been exposed to COVID-19.

The rearrangement links TRBV18 to TRBJ2-6, with D unresolved. This CDR3 contains 15 residues. CDR1 is KGHSH and CDR2 is LQKENI in the germline V gene. Trimming removed 2 bases at V and 0 bases at J, with 5 bases between. CDR3 DNA sequence: TGTGCCAGCTCACCAGAGCTCTCTGGGGCCAACGTCCTGACTTTC. It yields the protein CASSPELSGANVLTF.

This chain links TRBV9 with TRBJ2-3; D ambiguous. Per the germline V gene, CDR1 is SGDLS and CDR2 is YYNGEE. This CDR3 spans 16 amino acids. Trimming cost V 2 bases and J 0 bases, with 13 bases left between them. CDR3 sequence: CASSVSGLSSTDTQYF. The CDR3 DNA sequence: TGTGCCAGCAGCGTTTCAGGTTTATCTAGCACAGATACGCAGTATTTT. The full variable domain, its missing parts supplied by reference TRBV9 and TRBJ2-3, is DSGVTQTPKHLITATGQRVTLRCSPRSGDLSVYWYQQSLDQGLQFLIQYYNGEERAKGNILERFSAQQFPDLHSELNLSSLELGDSALYFCASSVSGLSSTDTQYFGPGTRLTVL.

This chain joins TRBV27 and TRBJ2-1; D is undetermined. The CDR3 extends over 16 amino acids. Trimming shortened V by 7 bases and J by 0 bases, and 16 bases separated the two germline ends. Germline CDR1 MNHEY, CDR2 SMNVEV (reference sequence). This CDR3 is CASTFRHASSYNEQFF. The CDR3, as DNA: TGTGCCAGCACCTTTAGACACGCCAGCTCCTACAATGAGCAGTTCTTC.

This clone was counted between two and nine times. The chain links TRBV15 to TRBJ2-2, with D possibly being TRBD2 (6 bases). The CDR3 consists of 18 residues. Trimming took 0 bases from V and 3 from J, leaving 17 bases between them. Germline V CDR1 and CDR2: LNHNV, YYDKDF (reference sequence). The CDR3, as DNA: TGTGCCACCAGCAGAGATGAGACGGGAGAAATCTACACCGGGGAGCTGTTTTTT. Translated: CATSRDETGEIYTGELFF.

The chain links TRBV4-2 to TRBJ2-2, with 8 positions matching TRBD2. CDR1 is LGHNA, CDR2 YNFKEQ, per germline. The trim removed 4 bases at V and 2 bases at J, leaving 6 bases unmatched. CDR3 length: 16 amino acids. CDR3 coding DNA: TGTGCCAGCAGCCCCCCCAGCGGGGGAAACACCGGGGAGCTGTTTTTT. Protein sequence: CASSPPSGGNTGELFF.

This clone has just a few counts. The J gene is TRBJ2-1, the V gene TRBV14; 12 bases line up with TRBD2. The V and J ends lost 2 bases and 7 bases, in that order; junction bases with no gene match: 12. CDR1 is SGHDN, CDR2 FVKESK, per germline. This CDR3 region has 18 residues. The CDR3 DNA reads as TGTGCCAGCAGCCAATTCTGGGGGCTAGCGGGAGGGAGAAATGAGCAGTTCTTC. Protein: CASSQFWGLAGGRNEQFF.

The chain recombines TRBV7-8 with TRBJ1-2; 7 bases match TRBD1. This CDR3 spans 17 amino acids. V was clipped by 3 bases and J by 8 bases; unmatched bases: 18. Germline-derived CDR1 and CDR2 are SGHVS and FQNEAQ. The CDR3 protein is CASSFPSDRSSMSGYTF. The DNA for the CDR3 is TGTGCCAGCAGCTTTCCTTCGGACAGGTCCTCAATGAGCGGCTACACCTTC. Full variable domain (rest looked up from reference TRBV7-8 and TRBJ1-2): GAGVSQSPRYKVAKRGQDVALRCDPISGHVSLFWYQQALGQGPEFLTYFQNEAQLDKSGLPSDRFFAERPEGSVSTLKIQRTQQEDSAVYLCASSFPSDRSSMSGYTFGSGTRLTVV.

J is TRBJ1-5 and V is TRBV28; perhaps TRBD1 as D (5 bases). The CDR3 sequence is 19 residues long. Looked up from germline, CDR1 is MDHEN and CDR2 is SYDVKM. V was trimmed by 2 bases and J by 0 bases, leaving 20 bases between them. CDR3 residues: CASSLTRFTGVYSNQPQHF. The DNA for the CDR3 is TGTGCCAGCAGTTTAACCAGGTTTACAGGAGTTTATAGCAATCAGCCCCAGCATTTT.

This clone was observed at least ten times. The V call is TRBV5-8, the J call TRBJ2-7, with 8 nucleotides matching TRBD1. The CDR3 spans 16 residues. Losses at the gene ends were 1 base for V and 2 bases for J; bases not matched to a gene: 8. The germline V gene has CDR1 SGHTS and CDR2 YDEGEE. This CDR3 reads CASSLFTGQGTYEQYF. Written as DNA, the CDR3 is TGTGCCAGCAGCTTGTTTACAGGACAGGGCACCTACGAGCAGTACTTC.

The gene calls are TRBV18 and TRBJ2-7; 8 nucleotides line up with TRBD1. Germline CDR1 and CDR2: KGHSH and LQKENI. The CDR3 is 15 residues long. V gave up 5 bases and J gave up 4 bases; unmatched junction bases: 10. CDR3 in amino acids: CASSDYGQGIYEQYF. The CDR3 bases are TGTGCCAGCTCAGACTACGGACAGGGAATATACGAGCAGTACTTC.

The V gene is TRBV5-8, the J gene TRBJ2-3; 7 bases align to TRBD2. CDR1 is SGHTS and CDR2 is YDEGEE in the germline V gene. This CDR3 is built from 14 residues. V was pared by 4 bases and J by 4 bases, with 6 bases of the junction left unmatched. CDR3 sequence (DNA): TGTGCCAGCAGCGGTCGGGGGGTGGCAGATACGCAGTATTTT. It encodes CASSGRGVADTQYF. The full variable domain, rest sourced from reference TRBV5-8 and TRBJ2-3, is EAGVTQSPTHLIKTRGQQATLRCSPISGHTSVYWYQQALGLGLQFLLWYDEGEERNRGNFPPRFSGRQFPNYSSELNVNALELEDSALYLCASSGRGVADTQYFGPGTRLTVL.

This CDR3 is CASSPEGVQGGGYGYTF. As DNA, the CDR3 is TGTGCCAGCTCACCAGAAGGTGTCCAGGGAGGAGGATATGGCTACACCTTC. This chain links TRBV18 with TRBJ1-2; D perhaps matches TRBD1 (5 bases). Trimming left V 2 bases short and J 5 bases short, with 21 bases between. This CDR3 has 17 residues. Per germline, CDR1 KGHSH and CDR2 LQKENI.

This rearrangement joins TRBV25-1 to TRBJ1-6, with 10 bases that match TRBD1. V gave up 5 bases and J gave up 8 bases; unmatched junction bases: 3. The length of the CDR3 is 14 residues. Germline V gene sequence: CDR1 MGHDK, CDR2 SYGVNS. This chain's CDR3 is CASSFGTGDSPLHF. CDR3 nucleotides: TGTGCCAGCAGTTTTGGGACAGGGGATTCACCCCTCCACTTT.

The chain couples TRBV3-1 (or the pseudogene TRBV3-2) to TRBJ2-3, with D maybe TRBD2 (5 bases). CDR3 length: 14 amino acids. The germline gives CDR1 LGHDT, CDR2 YNNKEL (reference sequence). Trimming took off 1 base at V and 5 bases at J, with 10 bases between the two ends. CDR3 region: CASSQVGRGDTQYF. The CDR3 DNA reads as TGTGCCAGCAGCCAAGTTGGCCGGGGAGATACGCAGTATTTT.

The gene calls are TRBV5-1 and TRBJ2-4; D is undetermined. Trimming shortened V by 0 bases and J by 0 bases, and 7 bases separated the two germline ends. CDR3 length: 15 residues. Germline CDR1 SGHRS, CDR2 YFSETQ. The CDR3 sequence: CASSLVVGAKNIQYF. CDR3 DNA: TGCGCCAGCAGCTTGGTTGTCGGAGCCAAAAACATTCAGTACTTC.

V usage is TRBV5-6 and J usage is TRBJ2-5, with 8 bases identical to TRBD2. Germline V gives CDR1 SGHDT, CDR2 YYEEEE. V trimming: 0 bases; J trimming: 2 bases; junction bases outside the gene matches: 6. CDR3 length: 16 amino acids. DNA of the CDR3: TGTGCCAGCAGCTTGGACGGTAGCGGGATACAAGAGACCCAGTACTTC. This gives the protein CASSLDGSGIQETQYF. The full variable domain, completed using reference TRBV5-6 and TRBJ2-5, is DAGVTQSPTHLIKTRGQQVTLRCSPKSGHDTVSWYQQALGQGPQFIFQYYEEEERQRGNFPDRFSGHQFPNYSSELNVNALLLGDSALYLCASSLDGSGIQETQYFGPGTRLLVL.

The gene calls are TRBV5-4 and TRBJ1-1; TRBD1 matches at 10 bases. CDR1 is SGHNT, CDR2 YYREEE, per germline (reference sequence). Trimming took 4 bases from V and 8 from J; bases not matched to a gene: 5. The CDR3 is made up of 13 amino acids. CDR3 in DNA: TGTGCCAGCAGCCCGGGACAGGGGCAGGAAGCTTTCTTT. Translation gives CASSPGQGQEAFF.

The chain is built from TRBV18 and TRBJ1-4; 7 bases line up with TRBD1. CDR3 length equals 16 residues. Germline V gene data show CDR1 as KGHSH and CDR2 as LQKENI. Losses at the gene ends were 6 bases for V and 8 bases for J; bases not matched to a gene: 15. CDR3 region: CASSQGLASGGEKLFF. CDR3 in DNA: TGTGCCAGCTCGCAAGGATTAGCGTCAGGGGGAGAAAAACTGTTTTTT. Full variable domain (outside the CDR3, taken from reference TRBV18 and TRBJ1-4): NAGVMQNPRHLVRRRGQEARLRCSPMKGHSHVYWYRQLPEEGLKFMVYLQKENIIDESGMPKERFSAEFPKEGPSILRIQQVVRGDSAAYFCASSQGLASGGEKLFFGSGTQLSVL.

The rearrangement joins TRBV27 to TRBJ2-7; 7 bases fit TRBD2. The germline CDR1 and CDR2 sequences are MNHEY and SMNVEV (reference sequence). Trimming cost V 2 bases and J 6 bases; bases outside gene matches: 4. This CDR3 contains 13 residues. This CDR3 is CASSLIGGGEQYF. In nucleotides, the CDR3 is TGTGCCAGCAGTTTAATAGGCGGGGGCGAGCAGTACTTC.